This T cell receptor beta chain was sequenced in a study of OX40 agonist ivuxolimab in advanced cancers. The overall study: Patients received ivuxolimab, an intravenous treatment, every 2 weeks at 0.01 to 10 mg/kg.

Assay used: immunoSEQ multiplex PCR; TCRdb lists only in-frame clones, some missing. The profile shows over 20,000 clones, approximately 85% of them singletons. From germline, CDR1 is SNHLY and CDR2 FYNNEI. This CDR3 contains 11 residues. The V and J ends lost 7 bases and 0 bases respectively, with 4 bases between them. Material: CD4+ or CD8+ T cells sorted from blood, obtained in a trial of the OX40 agonist ivuxolimab. The chain links TRBV2 to TRBJ2-7, with D unresolved. This sequence was found in an adult with an advanced solid tumor such as melanoma, head and neck, liver or kidney cancer. The DNA for the CDR3 is TGTGCCAGCACCGTCTCCTACGAGCAGTACTTC. Its translation is CASTVSYEQYF. The entire variable domain, with the rest obtained from reference TRBV2 and TRBJ2-7, is as follows: EPEVTQTPSHQVTQMGQEVILRCVPISNHLYFYWYRQILGQKVEFLVSFYNNEISEKSEIFDDQFSVERPDGSNFTLKIRSTKLEDSAMYFCASTVSYEQYFGPGTRLTVT.